The 30 T cell receptor beta chains reported below all come from one sample, sequenced in a study of blood T cell repertoires in COVID-19. The repertoire was sequenced with immunoSEQ multiplex PCR; TCRdb's copy has only in-frame clones and lacks some. This table has some 14,000 clones, around 84% appearing once. Sequencing was carried out using peripheral blood. These receptor sequences come from a woman aged 45-65 years with active or convalescent COVID-19.

This rearrangement joins TRBV5-4 to TRBJ1-1, with D hard to call. Trimming pared 0 bases from V and 0 bases from J, leaving 9 bases between. The CDR3 is 15 residues long. Germline loops: CDR1 SGHNT, CDR2 YYREEE (reference sequence). The CDR3 nucleotides are TGTGCCAGCAGCTTGGTTCTGAGCATGAACACTGAAGCTTTCTTT. This codes for CASSLVLSMNTEAFF.

This sequence joins TRBV15 and TRBJ1-4, with a weak D call TRBD1 (5 bases). Germline V gene data show CDR1 as LNHNV and CDR2 as YYDKDF (reference sequence). The CDR3 consists of 14 residues. Trimming removed 1 base at V and 7 bases at J, with 10 bases between. For the CDR3, the DNA is TGTGCCACCAGCAGAGTTCAGGGCGGTGAAAAACTGTTTTTT. Its translation: CATSRVQGGEKLFF.

V and J are TRBV18 and TRBJ2-1; TRBD2 aligns across 13 bases. Germline V lookup: CDR1 KGHSH, CDR2 LQKENI. Losses at the gene ends were 0 bases for V and 4 bases for J; bases not matched to a gene: 3. This CDR3 spans 17 amino acids. The CDR3 DNA sequence: TGTGCCAGCTCACCACCTAGGACTAGCGGGAGTTACAATGAGCAGTTCTTC. Protein sequence: CASSPPRTSGSYNEQFF.

This rearrangement joins TRBV4-1 to TRBJ2-1, with D uncertain. The CDR3 covers 12 residues. V was shortened by 8 bases and J by 6 bases, with 11 bases between the two germline ends. Germline CDR1 MGHRA, CDR2 YSYEKL. CDR3 sequence: CASSRLGNEQFF. Here the CDR3 DNA reads TGCGCCAGCTCCAGACTCGGCAATGAGCAGTTCTTC.

This clone has a handful of counts. The chain combines TRBV3-1 (or the pseudogene TRBV3-2) with TRBJ1-4; 7 positions match TRBD1. V was clipped by 4 bases and J by 2 bases; unmatched bases: 4. From germline, CDR1 is LGHDT and CDR2 YNNKEL (reference sequence). This CDR3 is 15 amino acids long. The CDR3: CASSRSTGTNEKLFF. In DNA, the CDR3 is TGTGCCAGCAGCCGCTCGACAGGGACTAATGAAAAACTGTTTTTT.

The genes are TRBV7-9 and TRBJ1-2; tentatively, D is TRBD1 (5 bases). Trimming left V 5 bases short and J 2 bases short, with 9 bases between. The CDR3 spans 13 residues. The germline gives CDR1 SEHNR, CDR2 FQNEAQ (reference sequence). The CDR3 region is CASSQDINYGYTF. CDR3 in DNA: TGTGCCAGCAGCCAGGACATAAACTATGGCTACACCTTC.

This chain links TRBV19 with TRBJ2-7, with D maybe TRBD1 (5 bases). CDR1 and CDR2 (germline): LNHDA, SQIVND (reference sequence). The CDR3 runs to 14 residues. Deletions cut 4 bases from V and 2 bases from J, with 12 bases between. The CDR3 DNA reads as TGTGCCAGTAGTACCTTGACAGTAACCTACGAGCAGTACTTC. This encodes CASSTLTVTYEQYF.

This clone turned up a few times. This rearrangement joins TRBV5-1 to TRBJ2-5, with a weak D call TRBD2 (6 bases). Germline CDR1 SGHRS, CDR2 YFSETQ. CDR3 size: 14 residues. Trimming removed 2 bases from V and 1 base from J, with 9 bases in between. The CDR3, as DNA: TGCGCCAGCAGCTTTGGGGGAGGCCAAGAGACCCAGTACTTC. Translated, it gives CASSFGGGQETQYF.

This sequence joins TRBV5-1 and TRBJ2-7; tentative D call: TRBD2 (5 bases). Germline CDR1 reads SGHRS; CDR2 reads YFSETQ. The V end was cut by 1 base, the J end by 11 bases, with 22 bases between. There are 15 residues in the CDR3. The CDR3 bases are TGCGCCAGCAGCTTGTCTCTGACGGGGTCGGTTCCGGAGTACTTC. This encodes CASSLSLTGSVPEYF.

This chain connects TRBV7-3 to TRBJ2-2; D may be TRBD1 (5 bases). The germline gives CDR1 SGHTA, CDR2 FQGTGA. V was pared by 5 bases and J by 5 bases, with 15 bases between. The CDR3 has 15 residues. CDR3 residues: CASSRGPLWTGELFF. The CDR3 DNA is TGTGCCAGCAGCAGGGGTCCTCTTTGGACCGGGGAGCTGTTTTTT. Filled out from reference TRBV7-3 and TRBJ2-2, the complete variable domain reads GAGVSQTPSNKVTEKGKYVELRCDPISGHTALYWYRQSLGQGPEFLIYFQGTGAADDSGLPNDRFFAVRPEGSVSTLKIQRTERGDSAVYLCASSRGPLWTGELFFGEGSRLTVL.

The V gene is TRBV12-5, the J gene TRBJ1-5, with D possibly being TRBD1 (5 bases). The CDR3 extends over 17 amino acids. CDR1 is LGHNT, CDR2 FRNRAP, per germline. Trimming left V 2 bases short and J 0 bases short, with 14 bases between. CDR3 bases: TGTGCTAGTGGTTTGATCTTTGCAGGGAATAGCAATCAGCCCCAGCATTTT. Translation: CASGLIFAGNSNQPQHF.

V gene TRBV7-9 combines with J gene TRBJ2-1; 8 bases agree with TRBD2. This CDR3 has 15 amino acids. After removal of 3 bases from V and 4 bases from J, the junction contained 5 bases not matched to a gene. Germline V gene sequence: CDR1 SEHNR, CDR2 FQNEAQ (reference sequence). CDR3 residues: CASSFPGLEYNEQFF. Here the CDR3 DNA reads TGTGCCAGCAGCTTCCCGGGACTAGAGTACAATGAGCAGTTCTTC.

J is TRBJ1-3 and V is TRBV9, with D perhaps TRBD1 (5 bases). Germline lookup yields CDR1 SGDLS and CDR2 YYNGEE. The CDR3 is made up of 15 amino acids. V was pared by 4 bases and J by 1 base, with 12 bases between. The CDR3 spells CASSPMDISGNTIYF. The CDR3 region has the DNA TGTGCCAGCAGCCCAATGGACATATCTGGAAACACCATATATTTT.

This chain connects TRBV7-8 to TRBJ2-7, with 7 bases that match TRBD1. After removal of 4 bases from V and 1 base from J, the junction contained 7 bases not matched to a gene. The CDR3 has 15 amino acids. The germline V gene has CDR1 SGHVS and CDR2 FQNEAQ. The CDR3 sequence: CASSYRQGLSYEQYF. DNA for the CDR3: TGTGCCAGCAGCTACCGACAGGGCCTATCCTACGAGCAGTACTTC.

The rearrangement links TRBV4-1 to TRBJ1-1; a weak D match, TRBD1 (5 bases). Looked up from germline, CDR1 is MGHRA and CDR2 is YSYEKL. V lost 1 base to trimming and J lost 1 base, with 13 bases between them. This CDR3 contains 16 residues. The DNA of the CDR3 is TGCGCCAGCAGCCAAGGAGCAGGGCGAGGGAACACTGAAGCTTTCTTT. Residues: CASSQGAGRGNTEAFF.

The rearrangement links TRBV2 to TRBJ2-1; 7 bases are a match to TRBD2. Germline trimming cut 5 bases from V and 3 bases from J; bases unmatched to any gene: 10. CDR1 SNHLY and CDR2 FYNNEI come from the germline V gene. The CDR3 consists of 16 residues. The CDR3 DNA sequence: TGTGCCAGCAGTTCGCTGGGCGGGAGTCTCTACAATGAGCAGTTCTTC. Protein sequence: CASSSLGGSLYNEQFF.

This sequence joins TRBV5-1 and TRBJ2-3; D is undetermined. V was pared by 0 bases and J by 2 bases, with 7 bases between. Germline CDR1 reads SGHRS; CDR2 reads YFSETQ. CDR3 length: 14 amino acids. The CDR3 sequence: CASSLVQYTDTQYF. The CDR3 DNA is TGCGCCAGCAGCTTGGTGCAGTACACAGATACGCAGTATTTT. The whole variable domain, filled in from reference TRBV5-1 and TRBJ2-3, reads KAGVTQTPRYLIKTRGQQVTLSCSPISGHRSVSWYQQTPGQGLQFLFEYFSETQRNKGNFPGRFSGRQFSNSRSEMNVSTLELGDSALYLCASSLVQYTDTQYFGPGTRLTVL.

This clone was detected a few times. The CDR3 nucleotides read TGTGCCAGCAGCCAAGAAGCTCTAGCGGTGTACCAAGAGACCCAGTACTTC. Protein sequence: CASSQEALAVYQETQYF. J is TRBJ2-5 and V is TRBV3-1 (or the pseudogene TRBV3-2); 7 bases line up with TRBD2. The V segment lost 0 bases and the J segment 0 bases; nucleotides outside the gene matches: 7. The CDR3 totals 17 residues. Germline CDR1 is LGHDT and CDR2 is YNNKEL (reference sequence).

This rearrangement joins TRBV10-3 to TRBJ2-2, with 8 bases aligning to TRBD2. The length of the CDR3 is 16 residues. Trimming took 10 bases from V and 4 from J; bases not matched to a gene: 14. Per the germline V gene, CDR1 is ENHRY and CDR2 is SYGVKD. The CDR3 region has the DNA TGTGCCACCAGGGACTTCACTAGCGGAAGCACCGGGGAGCTGTTTTTT. This sequence encodes CATRDFTSGSTGELFF.

The chain recombines TRBV28 with TRBJ2-5; 9 bases are a match to TRBD1. The CDR3 extends over 17 amino acids. V lost 4 bases and J lost 7; bases outside the gene matches: 16. Germline CDR1 MDHEN, CDR2 SYDVKM. The CDR3: CASSSIWDRVRLGTQYF. Here the CDR3 DNA reads TGTGCCAGCAGTTCTATTTGGGACAGGGTGAGGCTAGGGACCCAGTACTTC.

The chain recombines TRBV13 with TRBJ2-1, with 9 bases identical to TRBD2. There are 13 residues in the CDR3. V shed 2 bases, J shed 9 bases, and the junction held 2 bases outside the gene matches. Germline V CDR1 and CDR2: PRHDT, FYEKMQ (reference sequence). CDR3 DNA sequence: TGTGCCAGCAGCTTAACAGCGGGAGGTGAGCAGTTCTTC. Its protein is CASSLTAGGEQFF.

The chain links TRBV7-9 to TRBJ2-7; possible D gene TRBD2, 6 bases. Germline V gene lookup returns CDR1 SEHNR and CDR2 FQNEAQ (reference sequence). With 8 bases removed from V and 6 bases from J, the gap between germline ends came to 11 bases. The length of the CDR3 is 11 residues. DNA for the CDR3: TGTGCCAGCCGGATGGGGGGCGAGCAGTACTTC. Its translation: CASRMGGEQYF. The variable domain in full, with the rest retrieved from reference TRBV7-9 and TRBJ2-7, is DTGVSQNPRHKITKRGQNVTFRCDPISEHNRLYWYRQTLGQGPEFLTYFQNEAQLEKSRLLSDRFSAERPKGSFSTLEIQRTEQGDSAMYLCASRMGGEQYFGPGTRLTVT.

This clone turned up a few times. The V and J genes are TRBV29-1 and TRBJ1-5; D is ambiguous. Per germline, CDR1 SQVTM and CDR2 ANQGSEA. V lost 4 bases and J 3 bases, leaving 10 bases between the germline ends. The CDR3 is made up of 13 amino acids. This CDR3 is CSVAEQPNQPQHF. For the CDR3, the DNA is TGCAGCGTTGCGGAACAGCCCAATCAGCCCCAGCATTTT. Full variable domain (missing parts from reference TRBV29-1 and TRBJ1-5): SAVISQKPSRDICQRGTSLTIQCQVDSQVTMMFWYRQQPGQSLTLIATANQGSEATYESGFVIDKFPISRPNLTFSTLTVSNMSPEDSSIYLCSVAEQPNQPQHFGDGTRLSIL.

This clone was seen a handful of times. The chain has TRBV29-1 and TRBJ2-2; D is possibly TRBD1 (5 bases). The V gene's germline CDR1 is SQVTM and CDR2 ANQGSEA. There are 14 residues in the CDR3. V dropped 7 bases and J dropped 5 bases, with 17 bases sitting between them. The CDR3 nucleotides are TGCAGCGCTGACTTAGGGGCTGGAACCGGGGAGCTGTTTTTT. It encodes CSADLGAGTGELFF.

This clone was seen a handful of times. The chain employs TRBV6-5 and TRBJ1-2; no clear D. CDR3 length equals 13 residues. The V gene lost 7 bases and the J gene lost 5 bases, with 14 bases spanning the gap. Germline lookup yields CDR1 MNHEY and CDR2 SVGAGI. CDR3 nucleotides: TGTGCCAGCAAGGAGGGTTTTCAGTATGGCTACACCTTC. Translated, it gives CASKEGFQYGYTF.

This clone was counted once. The chain joins TRBV4-2 to TRBJ2-7, with D possibly TRBD2 on 6 matching bases. The V gene lost 1 base and the J gene lost 2 bases, with 12 bases spanning the gap. Germline V CDR1 and CDR2: LGHNA, YNFKEQ. The CDR3 extends over 15 amino acids. The CDR3 DNA is TGTGCCAGCAGCCAAGTCCCGGGACTGACCTACGAGCAGTACTTC. Its translation is CASSQVPGLTYEQYF.

The genes are TRBV2 and TRBJ1-2; possibly TRBD1 for D (5 bases). The CDR3 covers 14 residues. Germline CDR1 SNHLY, CDR2 FYNNEI. The V end was cut by 7 bases, the J end by 1 base, with 13 bases between. The CDR3 reads CASTAAGLNYGYTF. The CDR3 DNA sequence: TGTGCCAGCACTGCGGCAGGGCTTAACTATGGCTACACCTTC.

The chain recombines TRBV6-1 with TRBJ1-5; D gene ambiguous. The ends were cut back, 1 base at V and 4 bases at J, with 5 bases in the middle. The CDR3 extends over 13 amino acids. Germline V gene sequence: CDR1 MNHNS, CDR2 SASEGT. The CDR3 reads CASSEDPNQPQHF. CDR3 nucleotide sequence: TGTGCCAGCAGTGAAGATCCTAATCAGCCCCAGCATTTT.

In the case of this clone: At one end the junction does not follow the germline gene, possibly because of a read error. The CDR3 DNA sequence: TGTGCCAGTAGTATTACCACCACTTACGGGCAGTACTTC. This sequence encodes CASSITTTYGQYF. The chain joins TRBV19 to TRBJ2-7; D gene uncertain. The germline V gene has CDR1 LNHDA and CDR2 SQIVND (reference sequence). The CDR3 runs to 13 residues.

The V call is TRBV28, the J call TRBJ2-3; the D gene is possibly TRBD2 (5 bases). The CDR3 has 14 residues. CDR1 is MDHEN, CDR2 SYDVKM, per germline. V lost 5 bases to trimming and J lost 2 bases, with 11 bases between them. The CDR3 DNA sequence: TGTGCCAGCAGTCGGAGCGGAACCACAGATACGCAGTATTTT. It encodes CASSRSGTTDTQYF.